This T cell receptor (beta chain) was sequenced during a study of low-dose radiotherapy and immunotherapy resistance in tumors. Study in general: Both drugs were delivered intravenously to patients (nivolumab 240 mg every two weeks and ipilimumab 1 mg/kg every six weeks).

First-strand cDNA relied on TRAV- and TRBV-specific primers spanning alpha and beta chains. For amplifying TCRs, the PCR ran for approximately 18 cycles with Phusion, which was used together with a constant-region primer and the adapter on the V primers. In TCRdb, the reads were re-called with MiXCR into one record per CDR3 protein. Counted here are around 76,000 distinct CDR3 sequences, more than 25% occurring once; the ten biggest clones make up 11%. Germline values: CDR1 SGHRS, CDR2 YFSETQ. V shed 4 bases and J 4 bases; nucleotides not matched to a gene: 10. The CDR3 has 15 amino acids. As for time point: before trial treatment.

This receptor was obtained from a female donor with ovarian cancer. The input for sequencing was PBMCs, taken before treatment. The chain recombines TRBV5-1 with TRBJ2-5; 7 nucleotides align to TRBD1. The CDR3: CASSPARGQGETQYF. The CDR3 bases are TGCGCCAGCAGCCCGGCGAGGGGGCAAGGAGAGACCCAGTACTTC.